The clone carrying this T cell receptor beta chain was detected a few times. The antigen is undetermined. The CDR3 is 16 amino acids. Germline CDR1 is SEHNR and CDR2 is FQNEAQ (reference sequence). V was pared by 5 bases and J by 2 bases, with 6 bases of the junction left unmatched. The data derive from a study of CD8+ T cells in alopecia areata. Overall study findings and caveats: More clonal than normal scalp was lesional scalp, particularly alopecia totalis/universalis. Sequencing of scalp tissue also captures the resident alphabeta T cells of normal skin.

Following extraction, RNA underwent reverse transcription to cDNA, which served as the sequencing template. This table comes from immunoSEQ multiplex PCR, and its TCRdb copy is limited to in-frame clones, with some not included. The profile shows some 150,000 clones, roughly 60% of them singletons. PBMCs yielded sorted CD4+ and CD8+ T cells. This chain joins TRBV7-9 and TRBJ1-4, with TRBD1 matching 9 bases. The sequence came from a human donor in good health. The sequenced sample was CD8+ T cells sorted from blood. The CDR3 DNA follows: TGTGCCAGCAGCCCCGGAACAGGGGGCACTAATGAAAAACTGTTTTTT. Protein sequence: CASSPGTGGTNEKLFF.